Each of the 26 T cell receptor beta chains below was sequenced from the same sample in a study of shared clonotypes between healthy human individuals. The assay was immunoSEQ multiplex PCR, and TCRdb's table has in-frame clones only and misses some. The sample lists roughly 2.5 million clones, around 94% occurring once. The material sequenced was naive CD4+ T cells sorted from blood. Regarding subset: CD45RA+ positively selected. The receptors were sampled from a man in his late teens or twenties in good health.

V and J are TRBV11-2 and TRBJ2-2; possible D gene TRBD1, 5 bases. This CDR3 has 15 amino acids. Germline CDR1 and CDR2: SGHAT and FQNNGV. V gave up 1 base and J gave up 6 bases, with 12 bases separating them. CDR3 amino acids: CASSLGRVLAGELFF. In DNA, the CDR3 is TGTGCCAGCAGCTTAGGCAGGGTCTTAGCCGGGGAGCTGTTTTTT.

The chain is built from TRBV5-6 and TRBJ1-3; no clear D gene. Trimming shortened V by 1 base and J by 0 bases, and 11 bases separated the two germline ends. This CDR3 is 16 amino acids long. Germline values: CDR1 SGHDT, CDR2 YYEEEE. As DNA, the CDR3 is TGTGCCAGCAGCTTGATACAGTTAGACTCTGGAAACACCATATATTTT. Protein: CASSLIQLDSGNTIYF.

V usage is TRBV2 and J usage is TRBJ1-2, with D possibly matching TRBD1 (5 bases). This CDR3 contains 13 residues. Trimming took 6 bases from V and 4 from J, leaving 12 bases between them. Germline V gene sequence: CDR1 SNHLY, CDR2 FYNNEI. The CDR3 bases are TGTGCCAGCAGCGGGACCTCGACCTATGGCTACACCTTC. This sequence encodes CASSGTSTYGYTF.

This rearrangement joins TRBV18 to TRBJ2-1; D unclear. The CDR3 has 15 residues. The V and J ends lost 2 bases and 10 bases respectively, with 18 bases between them. The germline gives CDR1 KGHSH, CDR2 LQKENI. CDR3 DNA sequence: TGTGCCAGCTCACCATCGTCGGAGAACGCCCCCGAGCAGTTCTTC. It encodes CASSPSSENAPEQFF.

V usage is TRBV10-3 and J usage is TRBJ2-3; D unresolved. Trimming stripped 2 bases from V and 6 bases from J, with 15 bases between. Germline-derived CDR1 and CDR2 are ENHRY and SYGVKD. The CDR3 is made up of 15 amino acids. CDR3 nucleotides: TGTGCCATCAGTGAGCCGAACCATTCCAGGGATACGCAGTATTTT. This translates into CAISEPNHSRDTQYF.

The sample holds a few counts of this clone. The rearrangement joins TRBV25-1 to TRBJ1-5, with 8 bases identical to TRBD1. The CDR3 contains 14 residues. V lost 5 bases to trimming and J lost 2 bases; unmatched junction nucleotides: 2. The germline gives CDR1 MGHDK, CDR2 SYGVNS. CDR3 in DNA: TGTGCCAGCAGTCAGACAGGGGGCAATCAGCCCCAGCATTTT. This gives the protein CASSQTGGNQPQHF.

The genes are TRBV7-9 and TRBJ2-4; 10 bases align to TRBD1. V was pared by 3 bases and J by 9 bases, with 8 bases of the junction left unmatched. Germline CDR1 reads SEHNR; CDR2 reads FQNEAQ (reference sequence). The CDR3 contains 15 residues. The DNA of the CDR3 is TGTGCCAGCAGCTTGACAGGGACAGGGGATGCCATTCAGTACTTC. Its translation: CASSLTGTGDAIQYF.

The chain has TRBV28 and TRBJ1-4, with 8 bases identical to TRBD1. Per the germline V gene, CDR1 is MDHEN and CDR2 is SYDVKM. With V trimmed by 5 bases and J by 8 bases, 4 bases remained unmatched. The CDR3 sequence is 13 residues long. The CDR3 DNA sequence: TGTGCCAGCAGTCCCGGGACAGGCGAAAAACTGTTTTTT. It translates to CASSPGTGEKLFF.

This chain links TRBV30 with TRBJ2-7; 7 nucleotides line up with TRBD1. After removal of 3 bases from V and 4 bases from J, the junction contained 6 bases not matched to a gene. Looked up from germline, CDR1 is GTSNPN and CDR2 is SVGIG (reference sequence). CDR3 length: 13 residues. In DNA form, the CDR3 reads TGTGCCTGGAGCCATAACAGGGGATACGAGCAGTACTTC. Amino acid sequence: CAWSHNRGYEQYF.

The chain employs TRBV5-1 and TRBJ2-7; TRBD2 is a possible D gene (7 bases). Trimming stripped 2 bases from V and 0 bases from J, with 18 bases between. Germline loops: CDR1 SGHRS, CDR2 YFSETQ. The CDR3 extends over 17 amino acids. The CDR3 spells CASSFRGGPRSSYEQYF. The CDR3 region has the DNA TGCGCCAGCAGCTTCCGCGGGGGCCCGAGGAGCTCCTACGAGCAGTACTTC.

With regard to this clone: The identical CDR3 is also encoded by other nucleotide sequences in the sample. This chain uses TRBV5-1 with TRBJ2-5, with no clear D. Trimming shortened V by 1 base and J by 5 bases, and 9 bases separated the two germline ends. The germline gives CDR1 SGHRS, CDR2 YFSETQ. The CDR3 contains 13 residues. The CDR3: CASSLRLGETQYF. CDR3 sequence (DNA): TGCGCCAGCAGCTTGAGGCTAGGCGAGACCCAGTACTTC.

The rearrangement links TRBV6-5 to TRBJ2-7, with D unresolved. CDR3 length equals 13 residues. Trimming left V 5 bases short and J 3 bases short, with 11 bases between. Per the germline V gene, CDR1 is MNHEY and CDR2 is SVGAGI. This CDR3 is CASSTDVGYEQYF. CDR3 nucleotides: TGTGCCAGCAGTACGGACGTGGGCTACGAGCAGTACTTC.

The V gene is TRBV6-5, the J gene TRBJ1-1; 11 bases are a match to TRBD1. The CDR3 totals 16 residues. Looked up from germline, CDR1 is MNHEY and CDR2 is SVGAGI. With 1 base clipped from V and 3 bases from J, the junction kept 4 bases outside the gene matches. The CDR3 DNA reads TGTGCCAGCAGTTACTTCCGGGACAGGGGGGACACTGAAGCTTTCTTT. The encoded protein is CASSYFRDRGDTEAFF.

This rearrangement joins TRBV2 to TRBJ1-4, with TRBD1 as a possible D gene (6 bases). This CDR3 has 16 amino acids. Trimming took off 6 bases at V and 6 bases at J, with 20 bases between the two ends. Germline CDR1 SNHLY, CDR2 FYNNEI. CDR3 sequence: CASRNPGGAVDEKLFF. The CDR3 DNA is TGTGCCAGCAGGAACCCGGGGGGCGCCGTCGATGAAAAACTGTTTTTT.

This sequence joins TRBV6-1 and TRBJ2-7; no reliable D call. This CDR3 contains 12 residues. Germline V gives CDR1 MNHNS, CDR2 SASEGT. V was shortened by 4 bases and J by 1 base, with 5 bases between the two germline ends. For the CDR3, the DNA is TGTGCCAGCAGTGCTCGGTCCTACGAGCAGTACTTC. Amino acids: CASSARSYEQYF.

This rearrangement joins TRBV5-1 to TRBJ2-5, with 9 nucleotides matching TRBD1. Germline values: CDR1 SGHRS, CDR2 YFSETQ. This CDR3 is built from 18 residues. J gave up 3 bases and V 1 base, and 13 bases lay outside the gene matches. CDR3 protein: CASSLLPSGTGWEETQYF. The CDR3 region has the DNA TGCGCCAGCAGCTTGCTACCTTCCGGGACAGGGTGGGAAGAGACCCAGTACTTC.

The gene calls are TRBV6-5 and TRBJ1-6; 8 nucleotides align to TRBD1. The CDR3 totals 15 residues. The junction had 8 bases not matched to a gene; V was cut back by 6 bases and J by 7 bases. CDR1 and CDR2 from the germline V gene are MNHEY and SVGAGI. CDR3 sequence (DNA): TGTGCCAGCAGGAACCTGGGACAGGTCAATTCACCCCTCCACTTT. It is translated as CASRNLGQVNSPLHF.

This rearrangement joins TRBV7-2 to TRBJ1-6; D unresolved. From germline, CDR1 is SGHTA and CDR2 FQGNSA. V was cut by 1 base and J by 8 bases, with 3 bases left in between. The CDR3 consists of 12 residues. CDR3 sequence reads: CASSLEDSPLHF. The CDR3 coding sequence is TGTGCCAGCAGCTTAGAGGATTCACCCCTCCACTTT.

This clone is a singleton in its sample. The CDR3 region is CASSYVGAYEQYF. CDR3 nucleotide sequence: TGTGCCAGCAGTTACGTGGGAGCCTACGAGCAGTACTTC. V gene TRBV6-5 combines with J gene TRBJ2-7, with D maybe TRBD2 (5 bases). Trimming cost V 2 bases and J 2 bases, with 7 bases left between them. The CDR3 runs to 13 residues. Germline-derived CDR1 and CDR2 are MNHEY and SVGAGI.

V and J are TRBV7-2 and TRBJ1-6; the D is unclear. This CDR3 region has 13 residues. V was shortened by 9 bases and J by 8 bases, with 14 bases between the two germline ends. CDR1 is SGHTA, CDR2 FQGNSA, per germline. The CDR3 here is CASRGSNYSPLHF. The CDR3 DNA is TGTGCCAGTCGCGGCTCTAACTATTCACCCCTCCACTTT.

The J gene is TRBJ2-1, the V gene TRBV28, with D possibly TRBD2 on 5 matching bases. Germline CDR1 MDHEN, CDR2 SYDVKM. This CDR3 has 17 amino acids. V shed 5 bases and J shed 0 bases, with 17 bases lying between them. CDR3 sequence: CASSRGFGVSSYNEQFF. Written as DNA, the CDR3 is TGTGCCAGCAGTCGGGGTTTTGGAGTTTCCTCCTACAATGAGCAGTTCTTC.

This sequence joins TRBV30 and TRBJ1-3; D is undetermined. V was cut by 4 bases and J by 1 base, with 8 bases left in between. Germline CDR1 is GTSNPN and CDR2 is SVGIG (reference sequence). This CDR3 region has 13 residues. CDR3 in amino acids: CAWNTVSGNTIYF. CDR3 sequence (DNA): TGTGCCTGGAACACCGTATCTGGAAACACCATATATTTT.

The V call is TRBV11-3, the J call TRBJ2-5; D is uncertain. This CDR3 is built from 13 residues. CDR1 SGHNT and CDR2 YENEEA come from the germline V gene. V gave up 4 bases and J gave up 1 base, with 7 bases separating them. The CDR3 sequence: CASSSGVQETQYF. In nucleotides, the CDR3 is TGTGCCAGCAGCTCGGGTGTCCAAGAGACCCAGTACTTC.

The chain couples TRBV10-3 to TRBJ1-4; D not certain. Trimming left V 3 bases short and J 8 bases short, with 10 bases between. The CDR3 sequence is 13 residues long. In germline, CDR1 is ENHRY, CDR2 SYGVKD. This chain's CDR3 is CAISDGPREKLFF. CDR3 sequence (DNA): TGTGCCATCAGTGACGGTCCCCGAGAAAAACTGTTTTTT.

The V gene is TRBV6-7, the J gene TRBJ2-1, with no clear D. TRBV6-7 is noted as an ORF with a role that remains uncertain. With 2 bases removed from V and 4 bases from J, the gap between germline ends came to 15 bases. The CDR3 extends over 16 amino acids. In nucleotides, the CDR3 is TGTGCCAGCAGTTACCACTTAGCAAGAAGATACAATGAGCAGTTCTTC. This gives the protein CASSYHLARRYNEQFF.

J is TRBJ2-7 and V is TRBV18, with TRBD2 as a possible D gene (5 bases). In germline, CDR1 is KGHSH, CDR2 LQKENI. Trimming removed 3 bases from V and 7 bases from J, with 19 bases in between. CDR3 length: 15 residues. The CDR3 sequence: CASSPGSESGGEQYF. The CDR3 DNA reads TGTGCCAGCTCACCGGGTTCAGAGTCGGGCGGGGAGCAGTACTTC.